A single sample gave rise to the 14 T cell receptor beta chains below, sequenced in a study of T cells in Graves' hyperthyroidism and ophthalmopathy. TCR beta CDR3 sequences were amplified from RNA transcripts. The HTBI primer set was used in a first-round RT-PCR of the TCR CDR3. MiXCR, applied by TCRdb to the multiplex PCR reads, yields one record per CDR3 protein. The sample lists 600,000 or so distinct CDR3 sequences, about 17% occurring once. Sequencing was carried out using blood. Receptor source: a woman aged 25 to 39 with Graves' hyperthyroidism.

CDR3: CASSWQSSPYEQYF. DNA of the CDR3: TGTGCCAGCAGCTGGCAAAGCTCACCCTACGAGCAGTACTTC. The J gene is TRBJ2-7, the V gene TRBV7-9; no firm D call. The CDR3 runs to 14 residues. CDR1 and CDR2 (germline): SEHNR, FQNEAQ (reference sequence). Trimming shortened V by 4 bases and J by 2 bases, and 12 bases separated the two germline ends.

The chain's CDR3 is CASSMSLAGGTDTQYF. The DNA of the CDR3 is TGTGCCAGTAGTATGTCGTTAGCGGGAGGCACAGATACGCAGTATTTT. The gene calls are TRBV7-2 and TRBJ2-3; TRBD2 agrees at 9 bases. V shed 9 bases, J shed 1 base, and the junction held 11 bases outside the gene matches. Germline V gene sequence: CDR1 SGHTA, CDR2 FQGNSA. CDR3 length equals 16 residues.

This clonotype was found many times. V and J are TRBV20-1 and TRBJ1-1; 7 nucleotides align to TRBD1. This CDR3 region has 12 residues. V was pared by 8 bases and J by 11 bases, with 14 bases of the junction left unmatched. Germline assignment: CDR1 DFQATT and CDR2 SNEGSKA (reference sequence). CDR3: CSPRGPDRRAFF. CDR3 in DNA: TGCAGTCCCCGAGGCCCGGACAGGAGGGCTTTCTTT.

This clonotype was counted ten times or more. The chain uses TRBV6-1 and TRBJ1-2; D gene ambiguous. CDR1 and CDR2 (germline): MNHNS, SASEGT. This CDR3 region has 12 residues. Trimming shortened V by 3 bases and J by 3 bases, and 5 bases separated the two germline ends. This CDR3 reads CASSEWDYGYTF. Here the CDR3 DNA reads TGTGCCAGCAGTGAGTGGGACTATGGCTACACCTTC.

The chain carries TRBV9 and TRBJ2-6; D is undetermined. From germline, CDR1 is SGDLS and CDR2 YYNGEE. CDR3 length equals 14 residues. The V end was cut by 5 bases, the J end by 0 bases, with 6 bases between. This chain's CDR3 is CASRGYSGANVLTF. The CDR3 bases are TGTGCCAGCAGAGGGTACTCTGGGGCCAACGTCCTGACTTTC.

This clonotype was observed many times. This chain uses TRBV10-3 with TRBJ2-7; 9 bases map to TRBD1. Per germline, CDR1 ENHRY and CDR2 SYGVKD. J lost 4 bases, V lost 0 bases, and 7 bases had no gene match. The CDR3 loop spans 16 amino acids. The CDR3 loop is CAISESKGTGKYEQYF. In DNA, the CDR3 is TGTGCCATCAGTGAGTCTAAGGGGACAGGGAAGTACGAGCAGTACTTC.

This clonotype has at least ten counts. V gene TRBV7-2 combines with J gene TRBJ2-7; TRBD1 or TRBD2 may be the D gene (5 bases each). Between the trimmed V and J ends, which lost 1 base and 3 bases, there was a span of 16 bases. Germline lookup yields CDR1 SGHTA and CDR2 FQGNSA. This CDR3 region has 16 residues. CDR3: CASSLVGTIKGYEQYF. CDR3 sequence (DNA): TGTGCCAGCAGCTTAGTGGGGACCATAAAGGGCTACGAGCAGTACTTC.

The chain joins TRBV7-2 to TRBJ2-1; TRBD2 is a possible D gene (6 bases). CDR3 length equals 16 residues. CDR1 and CDR2 (germline): SGHTA, FQGNSA. The ends were cut back, 0 bases at V and 9 bases at J, with 18 bases in the middle. The CDR3 loop reads CASSLAGGRTLGEQFF. CDR3 in DNA: TGTGCCAGCAGCTTAGCGGGAGGCCGAACGCTCGGTGAGCAGTTCTTC.

In this sample, this clonotype turned up a few times. The chain links TRBV4-2 to TRBJ2-1; D is uncertain. From germline, CDR1 is LGHNA and CDR2 YNFKEQ. Trimming cost V 6 bases and J 8 bases, with 11 bases left between them. The CDR3 loop spans 12 amino acids. CDR3 sequence: CASREETDEQFF. The CDR3 DNA follows: TGTGCCAGCAGGGAAGAAACGGATGAGCAGTTCTTC.

This clonotype was seen more than once but under ten times. The rearrangement links TRBV28 to TRBJ2-7, with 11 bases fitting TRBD2. Losses at the gene ends were 6 bases for V and 2 bases for J; bases not matched to a gene: 9. The germline V gene encodes CDR1 MDHEN and CDR2 SYDVKM. The CDR3 runs 16 residues. CDR3 sequence (DNA): TGTGCCAGCAGGGCCACTAGCGGGAGAAGGACCTACGAGCAGTACTTC. Translated: CASRATSGRRTYEQYF.

This clonotype was seen a handful of times. This rearrangement joins TRBV12-3 or TRBV12-4 to TRBJ1-5; D is perhaps TRBD1 (6 bases). Trimming took 4 bases from V and 6 from J, leaving 16 bases between them. The CDR3 length is 15 residues. CDR3 in amino acids: CASSYRDGISQPQHF. CDR3 nucleotide sequence: TGTGCCAGCAGTTACAGGGATGGAATTAGTCAGCCCCAGCATTTT.

This clonotype was seen many times. This chain joins TRBV29-1 and TRBJ2-5; tentative D call: TRBD2 (5 bases). Germline values: CDR1 SQVTM, CDR2 ANQGSEA. V lost 0 bases, J lost 1 base, and 21 bases lay in between. There are 18 residues in the CDR3. This CDR3 is CSVEDQRKLELGQETQYF. The CDR3 DNA reads TGCAGCGTTGAAGACCAACGAAAACTAGAGCTGGGCCAAGAGACCCAGTACTTC.

The rearrangement links TRBV10-1 to TRBJ2-1; a weak D match, TRBD1 (6 bases). Germline CDR1 reads WNHNN; CDR2 reads SYGVQD (reference sequence). The CDR3 is made up of 15 amino acids. Trimming removed 3 bases at V and 0 bases at J, with 9 bases between. The CDR3, as DNA: TGCGCCAGCAGTGAAAGGGGGAGCTCCTACAATGAGCAGTTCTTC. Translation gives CASSERGSSYNEQFF.

A few counts support this clonotype. V gene TRBV19 combines with J gene TRBJ1-2; TRBD1 matches 9 bases. CDR3 length: 15 amino acids. The V and J ends lost 5 bases and 5 bases, in that order; junction bases with no gene match: 9. Germline CDR1 and CDR2: LNHDA and SQIVND (reference sequence). CDR3 amino acids: CASSLGTGPQYGYTF. As DNA, the CDR3 is TGTGCCAGTAGTCTGGGGACAGGGCCTCAGTATGGCTACACCTTC.